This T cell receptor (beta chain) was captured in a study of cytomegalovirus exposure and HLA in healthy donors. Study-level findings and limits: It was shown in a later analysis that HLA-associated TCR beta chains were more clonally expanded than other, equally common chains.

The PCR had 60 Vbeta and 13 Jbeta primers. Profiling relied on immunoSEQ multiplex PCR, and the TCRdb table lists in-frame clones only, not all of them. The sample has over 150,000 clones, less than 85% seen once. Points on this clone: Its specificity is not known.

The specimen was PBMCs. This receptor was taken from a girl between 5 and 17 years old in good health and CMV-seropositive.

CDR3 region: CASSVEVAGGYTQYF. Written as DNA, the CDR3 is TGTGCCAGCAGCGTAGAGGTAGCGGGGGGCTATACGCAGTATTTT. The rearrangement joins TRBV9 to TRBJ2-3, with 10 bases fitting TRBD2. CDR1 is SGDLS and CDR2 is YYNGEE in the germline V gene. The junction had 5 bases not matched to a gene; V was cut back by 0 bases and J by 7 bases. The CDR3 loop spans 15 amino acids.